This T cell receptor (beta chain) was sequenced during a study of blood T cell repertoires in COVID-19. Libraries were prepared by immunoSEQ multiplex PCR; TCRdb keeps only in-frame clonotypes and omits some of them. The data contain some 90,000 clones, 70% to 85% of them singletons. The CDR3 sequence is 16 residues long. CDR1 LGHDT and CDR2 YNNKEL come from the germline V gene (reference sequence). V shed 4 bases and J 4 bases; nucleotides not matched to a gene: 10. The TCR originated in a man between 70 and 80 years old with active or convalescent COVID-19. The source material was peripheral blood. This chain uses TRBV3-1 (or the pseudogene TRBV3-2) with TRBJ1-2, with 9 nucleotides matching TRBD1. The CDR3 loop reads CASSLFTGGALYGYTF. CDR3 coding DNA: TGTGCCAGCAGCCTTTTCACAGGGGGCGCGCTCTATGGCTACACCTTC.